Only a few counts were recorded for the clone carrying this TCR beta chain. Assay: immunoSEQ multiplex PCR; the TCRdb copy retains only in-frame clones and omits some. The sample contains roughly 330,000 clones, roughly 87% of which appear only once. V lost 5 bases to trimming and J lost 4 bases, with 20 bases between them. The CDR3 length is 16 residues. The germline V gene has CDR1 SEHNR and CDR2 FQNEAQ (reference sequence). These data are taken from a study of cytomegalovirus exposure and HLA in healthy donors. Sequencing was done on a sample of PBMCs. J is TRBJ1-2 and V is TRBV7-9; D is perhaps TRBD1 (6 bases). The clonotype comes from a woman in her 30s in good health and CMV-seropositive. CDR3 region: CASSLLQSTGGYGYTF. The CDR3, as DNA: TGTGCCAGCAGCCTACTCCAATCGACAGGCGGCTATGGCTACACCTTC.